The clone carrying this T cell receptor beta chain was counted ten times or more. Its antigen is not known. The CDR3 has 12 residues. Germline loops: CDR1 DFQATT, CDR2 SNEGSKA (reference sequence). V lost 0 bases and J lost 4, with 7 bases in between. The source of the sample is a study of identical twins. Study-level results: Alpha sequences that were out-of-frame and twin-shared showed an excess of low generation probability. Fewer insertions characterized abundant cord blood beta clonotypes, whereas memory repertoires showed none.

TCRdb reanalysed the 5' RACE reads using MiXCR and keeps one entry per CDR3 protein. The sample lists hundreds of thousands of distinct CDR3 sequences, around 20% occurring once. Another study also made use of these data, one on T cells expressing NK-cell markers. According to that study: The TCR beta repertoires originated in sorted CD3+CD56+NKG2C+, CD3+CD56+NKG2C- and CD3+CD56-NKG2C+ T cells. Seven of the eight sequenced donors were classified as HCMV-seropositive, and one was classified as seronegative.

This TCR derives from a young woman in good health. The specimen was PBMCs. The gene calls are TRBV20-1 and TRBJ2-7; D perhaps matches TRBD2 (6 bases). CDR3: CSARDRGYEQYF. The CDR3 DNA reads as TGCAGTGCTAGAGATCGGGGGTACGAGCAGTACTTC.